This T cell receptor (beta chain) was observed in a study of cytomegalovirus exposure and HLA in healthy donors. Whole-study results and caveats: Approximately 160 TCR beta chains were listed as cytomegalovirus-associated. Most observed TCR sequences were rare, whereas some public TCRs were detected in many donors.

About this clone: Its target is unknown.

The V end was cut by 4 bases, the J end by 4 bases, with 13 bases between. The CDR3 sequence is 15 residues long. The germline V gene encodes CDR1 MNHEY and CDR2 SVGAGI. Using immunoSEQ multiplex PCR, the repertoire was profiled, and TCRdb retains in-frame clones only, with some absent. The data show about 250,000 clones, 87% seen once. From the 120-subject validation cohort, which was separate from the approximately 670-subject first cohort, the donors were drawn. The TCR was taken from a man between 18 and 35 years old in good health and CMV-seropositive. The sample consisted of PBMCs. V usage is TRBV6-5 and J usage is TRBJ2-2; TRBD1 or TRBD2 may be the D gene (6 bases each). The CDR3: CASSSLGGATGELFF. The CDR3 DNA reads as TGTGCCAGCAGTTCCCTCGGGGGCGCCACCGGGGAGCTGTTTTTT.